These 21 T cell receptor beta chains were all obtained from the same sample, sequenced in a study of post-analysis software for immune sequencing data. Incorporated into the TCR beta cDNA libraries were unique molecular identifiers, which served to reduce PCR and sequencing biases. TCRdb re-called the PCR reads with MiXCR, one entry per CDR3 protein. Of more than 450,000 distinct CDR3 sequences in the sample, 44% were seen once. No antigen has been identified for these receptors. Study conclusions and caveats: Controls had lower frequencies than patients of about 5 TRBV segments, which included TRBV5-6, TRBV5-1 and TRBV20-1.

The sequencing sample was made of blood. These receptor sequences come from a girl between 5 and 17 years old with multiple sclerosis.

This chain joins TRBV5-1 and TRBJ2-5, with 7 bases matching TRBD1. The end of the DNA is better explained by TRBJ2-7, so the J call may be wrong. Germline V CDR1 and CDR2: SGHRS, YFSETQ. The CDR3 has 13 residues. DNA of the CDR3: TGCGCCAGCAGCTCGGCCTCAGGGGGCGAGCAGTACTTC. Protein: CASSSASGGEQYF.

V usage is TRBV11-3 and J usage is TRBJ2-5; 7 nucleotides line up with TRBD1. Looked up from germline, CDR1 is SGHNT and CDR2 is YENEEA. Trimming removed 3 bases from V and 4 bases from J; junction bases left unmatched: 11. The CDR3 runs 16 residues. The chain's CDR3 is CASSFPITGARETQYF. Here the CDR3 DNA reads TGTGCCAGCAGCTTTCCTATAACAGGGGCTCGAGAGACCCAGTACTTC.

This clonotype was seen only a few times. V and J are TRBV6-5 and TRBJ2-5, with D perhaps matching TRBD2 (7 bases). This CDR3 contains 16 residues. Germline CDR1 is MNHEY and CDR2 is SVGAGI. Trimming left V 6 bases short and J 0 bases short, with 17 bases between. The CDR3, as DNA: TGTGCCAGCAGGGGAGGGGGACGCCGTAACCAAGAGACCCAGTACTTC. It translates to CASRGGGRRNQETQYF.

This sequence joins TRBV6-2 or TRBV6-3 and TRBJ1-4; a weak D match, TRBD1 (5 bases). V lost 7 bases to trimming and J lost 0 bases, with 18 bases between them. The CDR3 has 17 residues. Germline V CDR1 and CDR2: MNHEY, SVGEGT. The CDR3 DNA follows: TGTGCCAGCACTACGGACACCCCGGCGGCAACTAATGAAAAACTGTTTTTT. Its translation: CASTTDTPAATNEKLFF.

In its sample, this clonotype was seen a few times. In nucleotides, the CDR3 is TGTGCCAGCAGTTCCTCAGGGGCCGACGAGCAGTACTTC. This translates into CASSSSGADEQYF. The V gene is TRBV12-3 or TRBV12-4, the J gene TRBJ2-7; D is possibly TRBD1 (6 bases). Trimming took 4 bases from V and 5 from J, leaving 12 bases between them. The CDR3 length is 13 residues.

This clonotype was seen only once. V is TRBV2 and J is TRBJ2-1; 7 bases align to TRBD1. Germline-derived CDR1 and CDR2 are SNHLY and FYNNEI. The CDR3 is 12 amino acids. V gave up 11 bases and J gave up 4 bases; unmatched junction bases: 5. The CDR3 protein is CAGLGQYNEQFF. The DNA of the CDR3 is TGTGCCGGTTTGGGACAGTACAATGAGCAGTTCTTC.

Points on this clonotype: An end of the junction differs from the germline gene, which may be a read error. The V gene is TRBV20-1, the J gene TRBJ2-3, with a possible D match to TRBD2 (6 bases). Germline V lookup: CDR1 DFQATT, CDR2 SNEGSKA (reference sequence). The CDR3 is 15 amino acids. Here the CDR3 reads CSARRAGIRLDMQYF. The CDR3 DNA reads TGCAGTGCCCGGCGGGCGGGAATCCGCCTAGATATGCAGTATTTT.

As DNA, the CDR3 is TGCAGTGCTACCCGCGGGACAGGGGCCGTGGCCCAGCATTTT. Translated: CSATRGTGAVAQHF. The V and J genes are TRBV20-1 and TRBJ1-5, with 10 bases lining up with TRBD1. Looked up from germline, CDR1 is DFQATT and CDR2 is SNEGSKA (reference sequence). The V gene end was trimmed by 4 bases and the J gene end by 11 bases; junction bases not matched to a gene: 11. This CDR3 has 14 amino acids.

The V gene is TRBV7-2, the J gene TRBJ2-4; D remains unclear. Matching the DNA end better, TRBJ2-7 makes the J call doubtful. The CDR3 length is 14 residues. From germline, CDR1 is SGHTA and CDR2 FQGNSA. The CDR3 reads CASSPYVITYEQYF. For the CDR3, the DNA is TGTGCCAGCAGCCCTTACGTAATTACCTACGAGCAGTACTTC.

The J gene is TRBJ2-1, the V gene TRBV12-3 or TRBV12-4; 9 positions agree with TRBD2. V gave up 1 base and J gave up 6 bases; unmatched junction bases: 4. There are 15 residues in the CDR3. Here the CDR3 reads CASSLGGRAANEQFF. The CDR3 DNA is TGTGCCAGCAGTTTAGGCGGGAGGGCAGCCAATGAGCAGTTCTTC.

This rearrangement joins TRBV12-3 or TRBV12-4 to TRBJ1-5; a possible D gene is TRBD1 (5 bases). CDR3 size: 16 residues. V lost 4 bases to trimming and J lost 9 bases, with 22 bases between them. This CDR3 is CASSSRGWQGDRPQHF. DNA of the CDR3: TGTGCCAGCAGTTCCCGGGGGTGGCAGGGCGATCGGCCCCAGCATTTT.

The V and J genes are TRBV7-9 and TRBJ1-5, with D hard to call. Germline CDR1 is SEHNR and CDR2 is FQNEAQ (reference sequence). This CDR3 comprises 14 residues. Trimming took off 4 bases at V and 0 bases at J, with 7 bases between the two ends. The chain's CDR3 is CASSSTSSNQPQHF. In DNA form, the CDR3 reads TGTGCCAGCAGCTCGACAAGTAGCAATCAGCCCCAGCATTTT. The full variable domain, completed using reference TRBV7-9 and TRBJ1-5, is DTGVSQNPRHKITKRGQNVTFRCDPISEHNRLYWYRQTLGQGPEFLTYFQNEAQLEKSRLLSDRFSAERPKGSFSTLEIQRTEQGDSAMYLCASSSTSSNQPQHFGDGTRLSIL.

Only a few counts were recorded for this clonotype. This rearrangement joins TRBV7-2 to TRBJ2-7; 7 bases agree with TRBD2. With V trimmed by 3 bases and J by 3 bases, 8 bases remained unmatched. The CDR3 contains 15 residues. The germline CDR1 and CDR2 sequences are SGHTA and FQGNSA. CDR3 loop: CASSFRDYGGYEQYF. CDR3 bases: TGTGCCAGCAGCTTCCGGGACTACGGTGGCTACGAGCAGTACTTC.

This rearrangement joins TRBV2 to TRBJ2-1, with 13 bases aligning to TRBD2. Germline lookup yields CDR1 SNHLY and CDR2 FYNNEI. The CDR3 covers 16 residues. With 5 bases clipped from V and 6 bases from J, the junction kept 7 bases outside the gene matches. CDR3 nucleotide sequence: TGTGCCAGCAGTTATTTACTAGCGGGGGGGCTCAATGAGCAGTTCTTC. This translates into CASSYLLAGGLNEQFF.

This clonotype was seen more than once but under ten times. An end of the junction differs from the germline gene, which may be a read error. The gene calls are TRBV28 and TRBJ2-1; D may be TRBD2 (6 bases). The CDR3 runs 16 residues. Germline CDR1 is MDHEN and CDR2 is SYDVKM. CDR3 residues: CASSLELRETYNEQFF. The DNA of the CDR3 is TGTGCCAGTAGTTTAGAACTCCGGGAGACATACAATGAGCAGTTCTTC.

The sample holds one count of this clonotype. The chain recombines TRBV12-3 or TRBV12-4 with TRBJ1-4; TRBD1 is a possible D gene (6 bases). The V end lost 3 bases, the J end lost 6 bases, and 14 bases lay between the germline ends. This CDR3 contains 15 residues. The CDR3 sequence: CASSFGNRAHEKLFF. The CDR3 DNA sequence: TGTGCCAGCAGTTTTGGCAACAGGGCGCATGAAAAACTGTTTTTT.

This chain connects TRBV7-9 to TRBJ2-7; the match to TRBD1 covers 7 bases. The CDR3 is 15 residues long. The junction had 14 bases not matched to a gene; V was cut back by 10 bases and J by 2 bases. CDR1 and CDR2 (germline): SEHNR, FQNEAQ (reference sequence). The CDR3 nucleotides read TGTGCCACATCCGGGACAGCTTTTTCCACCTACGAGCAGTACTTC. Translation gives CATSGTAFSTYEQYF. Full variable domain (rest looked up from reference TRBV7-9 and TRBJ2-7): DTGVSQNPRHKITKRGQNVTFRCDPISEHNRLYWYRQTLGQGPEFLTYFQNEAQLEKSRLLSDRFSAERPKGSFSTLEIQRTEQGDSAMYLCATSGTAFSTYEQYFGPGTRLTVT.

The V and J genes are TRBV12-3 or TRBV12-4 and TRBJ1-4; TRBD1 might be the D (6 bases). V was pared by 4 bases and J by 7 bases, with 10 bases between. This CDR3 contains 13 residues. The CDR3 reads CASSSRTAEKLFF. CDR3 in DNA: TGTGCCAGCAGTTCCCGGACAGCTGAAAAACTGTTTTTT.

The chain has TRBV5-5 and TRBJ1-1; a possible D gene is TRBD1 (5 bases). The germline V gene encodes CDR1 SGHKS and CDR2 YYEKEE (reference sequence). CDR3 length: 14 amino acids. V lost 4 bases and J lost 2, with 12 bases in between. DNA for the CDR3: TGTGCCAGCAGCCAACAGGATCCTAACACTGAAGCTTTCTTT. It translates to CASSQQDPNTEAFF.

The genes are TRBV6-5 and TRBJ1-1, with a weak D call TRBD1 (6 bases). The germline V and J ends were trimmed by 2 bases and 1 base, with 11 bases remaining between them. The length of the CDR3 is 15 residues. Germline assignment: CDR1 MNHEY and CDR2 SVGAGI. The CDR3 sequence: CASSYTGRGNTEAFF. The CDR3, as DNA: TGTGCCAGCAGTTACACGGGCAGGGGGAACACTGAAGCTTTCTTT.

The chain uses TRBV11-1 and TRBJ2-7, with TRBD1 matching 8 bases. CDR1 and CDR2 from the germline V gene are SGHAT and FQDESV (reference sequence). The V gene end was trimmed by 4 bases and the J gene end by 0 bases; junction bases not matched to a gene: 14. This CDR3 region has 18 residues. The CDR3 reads CASSSQPWTGLSSYEQYF. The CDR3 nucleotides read TGTGCCAGCAGCTCACAACCTTGGACAGGGTTAAGCTCCTACGAGCAGTACTTC.